These 30 T cell receptor beta chains were all obtained from the same sample, sequenced in a study of blood T cell repertoires in COVID-19. The method was immunoSEQ multiplex PCR; TCRdb's version includes in-frame clones alone and lacks a portion of them. The sample carries about 120,000 clones, 75% to 80% recorded once. The source material was peripheral blood. The source is a human donor in a cohort sampled during active COVID-19.

This chain joins TRBV15 and TRBJ2-5; D unresolved. The germline CDR1 and CDR2 sequences are LNHNV and YYDKDF (reference sequence). Trimming took off 0 bases at V and 4 bases at J, with 6 bases between the two ends. The CDR3 is 13 amino acids. In DNA, the CDR3 is TGTGCCACCAGCAGAGATCTAGGAGAGACCCAGTACTTC. Protein product: CATSRDLGETQYF.

The J gene is TRBJ1-2, the V gene TRBV6-5, with 10 nucleotides matching TRBD1. The CDR3 runs to 16 residues. Germline V gives CDR1 MNHEY, CDR2 SVGAGI. V was pared by 4 bases and J by 7 bases, with 12 bases of the junction left unmatched. CDR3 sequence (DNA): TGTGCCAGCAGTTCCATCTCGGGACAGGGGCAGGGTGGCTACACCTTC. Its translation: CASSSISGQGQGGYTF.

The chain uses TRBV28 and TRBJ2-7, with TRBD2 matching 13 bases. CDR1 and CDR2 from the germline V gene are MDHEN and SYDVKM. CDR3 length: 16 amino acids. After removal of 5 bases from V and 2 bases from J, the junction contained 6 bases not matched to a gene. CDR3 residues: CASSTLAGGPAYEQYF. In DNA form, the CDR3 reads TGTGCCAGCAGTACACTAGCGGGAGGGCCCGCCTACGAGCAGTACTTC.

The V and J genes are TRBV24-1 and TRBJ1-1, with TRBD1 matching over 12 bases. The CDR3 is 16 residues long. V dropped 5 bases and J dropped 6; count of bases not matched to a gene: 9. Germline V CDR1 and CDR2: KGHDR, SFDVKD. CDR3 loop: CATSAPWGQGASEAFF. CDR3 nucleotide sequence: TGTGCCACCAGTGCCCCTTGGGGACAGGGGGCATCTGAAGCTTTCTTT.

V usage is TRBV4-1 and J usage is TRBJ1-5; D is ambiguous. Deletions cut 0 bases from V and 3 bases from J, with 12 bases between. Germline V gives CDR1 MGHRA, CDR2 YSYEKL. The CDR3 length is 16 residues. The CDR3 is CASSQDLASPNQPQHF. CDR3 DNA: TGCGCCAGCAGCCAAGATCTGGCAAGTCCCAATCAGCCCCAGCATTTT.

This chain links TRBV7-9 with TRBJ2-7; D possibly corresponds to TRBD1 (5 bases). V was cut by 5 bases and J by 0 bases, with 14 bases left in between. In germline, CDR1 is SEHNR, CDR2 FQNEAQ (reference sequence). The CDR3 extends over 15 amino acids. CDR3 sequence reads: CASSPDSVTSYEQYF. For the CDR3, the DNA is TGTGCCAGCAGCCCAGACAGCGTAACCTCCTACGAGCAGTACTTC.

The J gene is TRBJ2-7, the V gene TRBV6-1; a possible D gene is TRBD2 (5 bases). Per germline, CDR1 MNHNS and CDR2 SASEGT. The CDR3 spans 14 residues. Trimming pared 2 bases from V and 0 bases from J, leaving 8 bases between. CDR3 sequence (DNA): TGTGCCAGCAGTGAATTCGGGGTCTCCTACGAGCAGTACTTC. This encodes CASSEFGVSYEQYF.

This clone was detected only once. The chain links TRBV6-5 to TRBJ1-1, with D possibly TRBD1 on 6 matching bases. CDR1 is MNHEY and CDR2 is SVGAGI in the germline V gene. V was cut by 6 bases and J by 0 bases, with 14 bases left in between. The length of the CDR3 is 15 residues. The CDR3 DNA follows: TGTGCCAGCAGCCCGACAGGATCTATGAACACTGAAGCTTTCTTT. It specifies CASSPTGSMNTEAFF.

The chain joins TRBV10-3 to TRBJ2-7; the match to TRBD2 covers 7 bases. There are 14 residues in the CDR3. Losses at the gene ends were 6 bases for V and 1 base for J; bases not matched to a gene: 6. Germline V gene lookup returns CDR1 ENHRY and CDR2 SYGVKD. In nucleotides, the CDR3 is TGTGCCATCAGGATCACTAGCGCATCCTACGAGCAGTACTTC. Translated, it gives CAIRITSASYEQYF.

The V gene is TRBV18, the J gene TRBJ2-7, with a possible D match to TRBD2 (5 bases). CDR1 and CDR2 from the germline V gene are KGHSH and LQKENI. With 1 base removed from V and 0 bases from J, the gap between germline ends came to 7 bases. This CDR3 comprises 14 residues. The CDR3 region is CASSPREFSYEQYF. In DNA, the CDR3 is TGTGCCAGCTCACCACGGGAGTTCTCCTACGAGCAGTACTTC.

CDR3 sequence (DNA): TGTGCCAGCAGTCTCAGGGTGTCAGGCAATCAGCCCCAGCATTTT. Encoded protein: CASSLRVSGNQPQHF. The genes are TRBV28 and TRBJ1-5; TRBD1 is a possible D gene (5 bases). V was pared by 5 bases and J by 2 bases, with 13 bases between. Germline V CDR1 and CDR2: MDHEN, SYDVKM. The CDR3 has 15 residues.

This chain joins TRBV19 and TRBJ1-2; D gene uncertain. The CDR3 covers 11 residues. V was trimmed by 6 bases and J by 12 bases, leaving 14 bases between them. Per germline, CDR1 LNHDA and CDR2 SQIVND (reference sequence). CDR3 sequence (DNA): TGTGCCAGTAGCTCTGGAGTCTGGAACACCTTC. Its translation: CASSSGVWNTF.

V and J are TRBV5-5 and TRBJ1-4, with D perhaps matching TRBD1 (5 bases). V was shortened by 4 bases and J by 7 bases, with 26 bases between the two germline ends. CDR1 SGHKS and CDR2 YYEKEE come from the germline V gene (reference sequence). The length of the CDR3 is 18 residues. CDR3 loop: CASSPSTPLTGLREKLFF. CDR3 nucleotide sequence: TGTGCCAGCAGCCCATCAACCCCCCTTACAGGTCTTCGTGAAAAACTGTTTTTT. The entire variable domain, with the rest obtained from reference TRBV5-5 and TRBJ1-4, is as follows: DAGVTQSPTHLIKTRGQQVTLRCSPISGHKSVSWYQQVLGQGPQFIFQYYEKEERGRGNFPDRFSARQFPNYSSELNVNALLLGDSALYLCASSPSTPLTGLREKLFFGSGTQLSVL.

The rearrangement uses TRBV29-1 and TRBJ1-2, with D uncertain. The CDR3 loop spans 13 amino acids. V lost 4 bases and J lost 4, with 13 bases in between. CDR1 is SQVTM, CDR2 ANQGSEA, per germline. CDR3 DNA: TGCAGCGTTGCGGGATTGGGATCCTATGGCTACACCTTC. This sequence encodes CSVAGLGSYGYTF.

In DNA form, the CDR3 reads TGTGCCAGCAGCCAAGATTGGGCAGGGTTGAACACTGAAGCTTTCTTT. It specifies CASSQDWAGLNTEAFF. The rearrangement joins TRBV14 to TRBJ1-1; maybe TRBD1 (5 bases). V lost 0 bases and J 0 bases, leaving 11 bases between the germline ends. CDR3 length: 16 amino acids. The germline CDR1 and CDR2 sequences are SGHDN and FVKESK.

This clone has only one observation. The V gene is TRBV10-3, the J gene TRBJ2-5, with a tentative D call TRBD1 (5 bases). Deletions cut 8 bases from V and 3 bases from J, with 10 bases between. This CDR3 region has 12 residues. Looked up from germline, CDR1 is ENHRY and CDR2 is SYGVKD. The CDR3 here is CAISQGEETQYF. The CDR3 nucleotides are TGTGCCATCTCCCAGGGCGAAGAGACCCAGTACTTC.

This chain joins TRBV28 and TRBJ2-7; D is possibly TRBD1 (7 bases). The CDR3 has 12 amino acids. Germline V gene sequence: CDR1 MDHEN, CDR2 SYDVKM. Trimming left V 5 bases short and J 9 bases short, with 14 bases between. This CDR3 reads CASSPRGVVQYF. CDR3 nucleotide sequence: TGTGCCAGCAGTCCCAGGGGGGTTGTGCAGTACTTC.

This clone was counted a few times. The chain couples TRBV2 to TRBJ2-1; 7 positions agree with TRBD1. The CDR3 runs to 17 residues. Germline assignment: CDR1 SNHLY and CDR2 FYNNEI. J was trimmed by 7 bases and V by 0 bases; bases with no gene match: 12. The CDR3 is CASSEARTGEGSNEQFF. The CDR3 nucleotides read TGTGCCAGCAGTGAAGCGAGGACAGGCGAAGGCAGTAATGAGCAGTTCTTC. Combining the CDR3 with reference TRBV2 and TRBJ2-1 gives the whole variable domain EPEVTQTPSHQVTQMGQEVILRCVPISNHLYFYWYRQILGQKVEFLVSFYNNEISEKSEIFDDQFSVERPDGSNFTLKIRSTKLEDSAMYFCASSEARTGEGSNEQFFGPGTRLTVL.

This chain joins TRBV28 and TRBJ2-7; TRBD2 might be the D (6 bases). V lost 5 bases, J lost 7 bases, and 9 bases lay in between. CDR1 and CDR2 (germline): MDHEN, SYDVKM. The CDR3 spans 11 residues. CDR3: CASSPREEQYF. The CDR3 region has the DNA TGTGCCAGCAGTCCCCGGGAGGAGCAGTACTTC. Filled out from reference TRBV28 and TRBJ2-7, the complete variable domain reads DVKVTQSSRYLVKRTGEKVFLECVQDMDHENMFWYRQDPGLGLRLIYFSYDVKMKEKGDIPEGYSVSREKKERFSLILESASTNQTSMYLCASSPREEQYFGPGTRLTVT.

This clone was detected once. The chain carries TRBV4-2 and TRBJ2-7; 11 bases are a match to TRBD2. The CDR3 has 16 amino acids. The germline V gene encodes CDR1 LGHNA and CDR2 YNFKEQ. With V trimmed by 4 bases and J by 1 base, 6 bases remained unmatched. The CDR3 nucleotides are TGTGCCAGCAGCCCCTTTACTAGCGGGGGTTCCTACGAGCAGTACTTC. The encoded protein is CASSPFTSGGSYEQYF.

The chain combines TRBV5-4 with TRBJ2-3; D is perhaps TRBD2 (6 bases). This CDR3 is 17 amino acids long. From germline, CDR1 is SGHNT and CDR2 YYREEE (reference sequence). V shed 3 bases and J shed 4 bases, with 21 bases lying between them. CDR3 region: CASSSPMGGDHPDTQYF. CDR3 bases: TGTGCCAGCAGCTCGCCCATGGGCGGGGACCACCCAGATACGCAGTATTTT.

The V call is TRBV5-1, the J call TRBJ1-3, with D maybe TRBD1 (6 bases). CDR3 length equals 16 residues. CDR1 is SGHRS and CDR2 is YFSETQ in the germline V gene. V was trimmed by 4 bases and J by 9 bases, leaving 23 bases between them. CDR3 sequence reads: CASSPAGTNSGRTIYF. The CDR3 region has the DNA TGCGCCAGCAGCCCGGCCGGGACAAACTCAGGACGCACCATATATTTT.

The V gene is TRBV5-1, the J gene TRBJ2-1, with 8 bases fitting TRBD1. Germline values: CDR1 SGHRS, CDR2 YFSETQ. The CDR3 extends over 12 amino acids. The V segment lost 5 bases and the J segment 8 bases; nucleotides outside the gene matches: 3. The CDR3 region has the DNA TGCGCCAGCAGAAAGACAGGGGATGAGCAGTTCTTC. It codes for CASRKTGDEQFF.

The J gene is TRBJ1-1, the V gene TRBV12-3 or TRBV12-4; no firm D call. This CDR3 region has 11 residues. Deletions cut 1 base from V and 7 bases from J, with 4 bases between. CDR3 sequence: CASSLGSEAFF. CDR3 bases: TGTGCCAGCAGTTTAGGCAGTGAAGCTTTCTTT.

This rearrangement joins TRBV30 to TRBJ1-2, with D perhaps matching TRBD1 (6 bases). V lost 5 bases to trimming and J lost 7 bases, with 20 bases between them. CDR3 length: 14 amino acids. Germline V lookup: CDR1 GTSNPN, CDR2 SVGIG (reference sequence). CDR3: CAWPLTGLLFGYTF. CDR3 coding DNA: TGTGCCTGGCCTTTAACAGGGCTTCTTTTTGGCTACACCTTC. Complete variable domain (other parts from reference TRBV30 and TRBJ1-2): SQTIHQWPATLVQPVGSPLSLECTVEGTSNPNLYWYRQAAGRGLQLLFYSVGIGQISSEVPQNLSASRPQDRQFILSSKKLLLSDSGFYLCAWPLTGLLFGYTFGSGTRLTVV.

The gene calls are TRBV5-4 and TRBJ1-4; possible D gene TRBD1, 6 bases. CDR3 length: 14 amino acids. V lost 2 bases and J 8 bases, leaving 13 bases between the germline ends. The germline V gene encodes CDR1 SGHNT and CDR2 YYREEE (reference sequence). The CDR3 reads CASSFQGSTEKLFF. The CDR3 bases are TGTGCCAGCAGCTTCCAGGGGTCCACGGAAAAACTGTTTTTT. The full variable domain, in which reference TRBV5-4 and TRBJ1-4 provide the parts outside the CDR3, is ETGVTQSPTHLIKTRGQQVTLRCSSQSGHNTVSWYQQALGQGPQFIFQYYREEENGRGNFPPRFSGLQFPNYSSELNVNALELDDSALYLCASSFQGSTEKLFFGSGTQLSVL.

In this sample, this clone turned up a few times. The chain links TRBV27 to TRBJ2-1, with 9 bases matching TRBD2. The CDR3 contains 16 residues. V was pared by 5 bases and J by 4 bases, with 9 bases of the junction left unmatched. CDR1 is MNHEY, CDR2 SMNVEV, per germline (reference sequence). The CDR3 nucleotides are TGTGCCAGCAGTCCGGGACTAGCCGTTGGTTACAATGAGCAGTTCTTC. Its translation is CASSPGLAVGYNEQFF.

V gene TRBV6-6 combines with J gene TRBJ2-5; the match to TRBD2 covers 9 bases. Germline V gene lookup returns CDR1 MNHNY and CDR2 SVGAGI (reference sequence). V was clipped by 5 bases and J by 5 bases; unmatched bases: 15. This CDR3 has 17 residues. This chain's CDR3 is CASSRGDSGSVGETQYF. The CDR3 region has the DNA TGTGCCAGCAGTCGGGGGGATAGCGGGAGTGTAGGGGAGACCCAGTACTTC.

The chain combines TRBV14 with TRBJ2-7, with 11 bases that match TRBD1. Germline V gives CDR1 SGHDN, CDR2 FVKESK. V lost 2 bases to trimming and J lost 2 bases; unmatched junction nucleotides: 5. This CDR3 has 16 amino acids. The CDR3 protein is CASSQYPGQGAYEQYF. In DNA, the CDR3 is TGTGCCAGCAGCCAATATCCGGGACAGGGGGCCTACGAGCAGTACTTC.

This chain uses TRBV6-1 with TRBJ1-1; a possible D gene is TRBD1 (5 bases). Germline V gene sequence: CDR1 MNHNS, CDR2 SASEGT. There are 11 residues in the CDR3. Trimming removed 3 bases from V and 8 bases from J, with 7 bases in between. CDR3 loop: CASSDPGEAFF. The DNA for the CDR3 is TGTGCCAGCAGTGACCCAGGGGAAGCTTTCTTT.